The present entry profiles one T cell receptor beta chain with its context. The sample is drawn from a study of blood T cell repertoires in COVID-19. Study background: Samples taken during acute and convalescent COVID-19 were collected in the United States, Italy and Spain. T cells, B-cell-depleted T cells, or PBMCs supplied cDNA or gDNA.

Under the authors' procedure: Cell counts per sample came from amplifying reference gene primers. The table came from immunoSEQ multiplex PCR; TCRdb's copy has only in-frame clones and leaves some out. That table supplies the V and J calls and clone size; D and trimming were determined from the DNA. Among fewer than 300,000 clones listed, around nine tenths were seen once. The CDR3 length is 20 residues. The receptor was isolated from a man aged 40-50 years who had recovered from COVID-19. The genes are TRBV12-2 and TRBJ2-7; the tabulated D call, TRBD2, remains unverified against the DNA. TRBV12-2 is an annotated pseudogene. Sequencing was done on a sample of peripheral blood. CDR3 sequence reads: CASRSKLLAARTFSLYEQYF. In DNA form, the CDR3 reads TGTGCAAGTCGCTCAAAGCTATTAGCGGCACGTACCTTTAGCCTCTACGAGCAGTACTTC.